These T cell receptor beta chains were read from a single sample in a study of OX40 agonist ivuxolimab in advanced cancers. The repertoire was sequenced with immunoSEQ multiplex PCR; TCRdb's copy has only in-frame clones and lacks some. This sample carries under 65,000 clones, approximately 91% of them seen once, and the ten largest clones take 0.76%. Sequencing was performed on CD4+ or CD8+ T cells sorted from blood, taken in a trial of the OX40 agonist ivuxolimab. Receptor source: an adult with an advanced solid tumor such as melanoma, head and neck, liver or kidney cancer. Both conserved end residues are part of each CDR3. The D gene is left open where the match is weak. Size values are once, few and many counts, or a class for expanded clones, and some rows have none.

j_call clone_size d_call v_call cdr3_aa cdr3_nt
TRBJ2-7 - TRBD2 TRBV19 CASTSGRRDEQYF TGTGCCAGTACTAGCGGGAGGAGAGACGAGCAGTACTTC
TRBJ2-1 - - TRBV11-3 CASSLDANRNEQFF TGTGCCAGCAGCTTAGACGCCAACCGGAATGAGCAGTTCTTC
TRBJ2-5 - - TRBV7-9 CASSLVLPPETQYF TGTGCCAGCAGCTTAGTGCTCCCCCCAGAGACCCAGTACTTC
TRBJ1-1 few - TRBV13 CASSLARINTEAFF TGTGCCAGCAGCTTAGCCAGAATTAACACTGAAGCTTTCTTT
TRBJ1-1 - TRBD1 TRBV18 CASSPWDRNTEAFF TGTGCCAGCTCACCATGGGACAGGAACACTGAAGCTTTCTTT
TRBJ2-1 - - TRBV20-1 CSPVPRDEQFF TGCAGTCCGGTCCCTCGAGATGAGCAGTTCTTC
TRBJ2-1 - TRBD2 TRBV19 CASSIYSGNNEQFF TGTGCCAGTAGTATTTATAGCGGGAACAATGAGCAGTTCTTC
TRBJ2-5 - - TRBV25-1 CASSEARGRETQYF TGTGCCAGCAGTGAGGCCCGGGGAAGGGAGACCCAGTACTTC
TRBJ1-1 - - TRBV6-1 CASSWGPGGTEAFF TGTGCCAGCAGCTGGGGACCCGGAGGCACTGAAGCTTTCTTT
TRBJ1-1 - - TRBV6-6 CASSWTENTEAFF TGTGCCAGCAGTTGGACGGAGAACACTGAAGCTTTCTTT
TRBJ1-2 few TRBD1 TRBV9 CASSAHRGNNYGYTF TGTGCCAGCAGCGCACACAGGGGGAATAACTATGGCTACACCTTC
TRBJ1-2 once - TRBV5-1 CASSVTGYGHTF TGCGCCAGCAGCGTGACCGGGTATGGCCACACCTTC
TRBJ2-3 - TRBD2 TRBV10-3 CAISREGLADTQYF TGTGCCATCAGCCGGGAGGGCCTGGCAGATACGCAGTATTTT
TRBJ2-2 - TRBD2 TRBV15 CATSRATSGSKTGELFF TGTGCCACCAGCAGAGCCACTAGCGGGAGTAAAACCGGGGAGCTGTTTTTT
TRBJ2-1 - TRBD2 TRBV5-1 CASSLAAGVSNEQFF TGCGCCAGCAGCTTGGCAGCGGGAGTGTCGAATGAGCAGTTCTTC
TRBJ1-4 - - TRBV29-1 CSVDDPDTSNEKLFF TGCAGCGTAGATGACCCGGACACCTCTAATGAAAAACTGTTTTTT
TRBJ2-3 - - TRBV2 CASSEQGYETDTQYF TGTGCCAGCAGTGAACAGGGATATGAGACAGATACGCAGTATTTT
TRBJ2-2 - TRBD1 TRBV2 CASSLTGGTGELFF TGTGCCAGCAGCTTAACAGGGGGCACCGGGGAGCTGTTTTTT
TRBJ2-2 - TRBD1 TRBV5-4 CASSLPRTGGEDTGELFF TGTGCCAGCAGCTTGCCAAGGACAGGGGGCGAGGACACCGGGGAGCTGTTTTTT
TRBJ2-5 - - TRBV4-1 CASSQPSAQEETQYF TGCGCCAGCAGCCAACCTAGCGCTCAAGAAGAGACCCAGTACTTC
TRBJ2-5 - - TRBV9 CASSVGWAETQYF TGTGCCAGCAGCGTAGGGTGGGCGGAGACCCAGTACTTC
TRBJ1-6 once TRBD1 TRBV14 CASSQDTGQGVSPLHF TGTGCCAGCAGCCAAGATACGGGGCAGGGGGTTTCACCCCTCCACTTT
TRBJ1-1 - TRBD1 TRBV5-1 CASSRGQENTEAFF TGCGCCAGCAGCAGGGGACAGGAAAACACTGAAGCTTTCTTT
TRBJ2-3 - - TRBV19 CASSMWQANRKRTDTQYF TGTGCCAGTAGTATGTGGCAGGCGAATCGAAAACGCACAGATACGCAGTATTTT
TRBJ1-2 few - TRBV6-5 CASSYADRNSNYGYTF TGTGCCAGCAGTTACGCCGACAGGAACTCTAACTATGGCTACACCTTC
TRBJ2-1 - TRBD1 TRBV19 CASSIYRGLNEQFF TGTGCCAGTAGTATTTACAGGGGATTGAATGAGCAGTTCTTC
TRBJ2-5 - - TRBV27 CASSPWRDSQETQYF TGTGCCAGCAGCCCTTGGCGGGACAGCCAAGAGACCCAGTACTTC
TRBJ2-6 - TRBD1 TRBV19 CASSIRDRGDVLTF TGTGCCAGTAGTATTCGGGACAGGGGGGACGTCCTGACTTTC
TRBJ2-4 - TRBD2 TRBV5-1 CASSQPFPGTSLNIQYF TGCGCCAGCAGCCAACCTTTCCCCGGGACTAGTTTGAACATTCAGTACTTC